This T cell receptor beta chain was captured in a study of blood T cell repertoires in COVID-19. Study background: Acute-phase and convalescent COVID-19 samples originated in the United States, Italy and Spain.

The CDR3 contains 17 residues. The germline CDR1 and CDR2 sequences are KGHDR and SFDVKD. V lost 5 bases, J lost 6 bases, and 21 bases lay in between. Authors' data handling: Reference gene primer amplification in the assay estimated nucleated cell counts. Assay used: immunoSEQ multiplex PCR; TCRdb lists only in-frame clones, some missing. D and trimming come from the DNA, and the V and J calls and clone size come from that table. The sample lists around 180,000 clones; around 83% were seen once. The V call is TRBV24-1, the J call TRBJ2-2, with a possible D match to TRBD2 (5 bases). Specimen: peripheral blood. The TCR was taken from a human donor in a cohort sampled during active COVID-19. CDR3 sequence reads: CATSASGKGQGSGELFF. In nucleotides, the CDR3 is TGTGCCACCAGTGCTTCGGGGAAAGGGCAAGGTTCCGGGGAGCTGTTTTTT.